A selection of T cell receptor beta chains follows, all from one sample in a study of T cell responses to AZD1222 COVID-19 vaccine. Repertoires were generated with immunoSEQ multiplex PCR, while TCRdb's copy carries only in-frame clones and drops some. The data hold some 100,000 clones, with 90% observed a single time. The sequenced sample was peripheral blood, obtained on day 0 of AZD1222 vaccination. The receptors come from an adult in good health. Each CDR3 is given with its conserved first and last residue. A D gene is named only where the DNA matches it firmly. Size is stated for part of the rows, as once, few or many counts, or as a class when the clone is expanded.

d_call: -; clone_size: -; j_call: TRBJ1-1; v_call: TRBV16; cdr3_aa: CASMGGKGTEAFF; cdr3_nt: TGTGCCAGCATGGGAGGGAAAGGCACTGAAGCTTTCTTT
d_call: -; clone_size: -; j_call: TRBJ1-1; v_call: TRBV5-1; cdr3_aa: CASSLAGRQTEAFF; cdr3_nt: TGCGCCAGCAGCTTGGCCGGGAGACAGACTGAAGCTTTCTTT
d_call: -; clone_size: -; j_call: TRBJ1-6; v_call: TRBV6-5; cdr3_aa: CASSYSPVGSPLHF; cdr3_nt: TGTGCCAGCAGTTACTCGCCGGTGGGTTCACCCCTCCACTTT
d_call: -; clone_size: -; j_call: TRBJ1-5; v_call: TRBV4-1; cdr3_aa: CASSPPGENQPQHF; cdr3_nt: TGCGCCAGCAGCCCCCCCGGGGAAAATCAGCCCCAGCATTTT
d_call: -; clone_size: -; j_call: TRBJ1-1; v_call: TRBV15; cdr3_aa: CATSREIGALNTEAFF; cdr3_nt: TGTGCCACCAGCAGAGAGATAGGGGCTCTGAACACTGAAGCTTTCTTT
d_call: -; clone_size: -; j_call: TRBJ1-1; v_call: TRBV7-9; cdr3_aa: CASSPGSEAFF; cdr3_nt: TGTGCCAGCAGCCCCGGGAGTGAAGCTTTCTTT
d_call: -; clone_size: -; j_call: TRBJ1-1; v_call: TRBV2; cdr3_aa: CASSEEGGLVDEAFF; cdr3_nt: TGTGCCAGCAGTGAAGAGGGGGGGCTTGTTGATGAAGCTTTCTTT
d_call: -; clone_size: -; j_call: TRBJ1-1; v_call: TRBV10-3; cdr3_aa: CATYPGPRIFMNTEAFF; cdr3_nt: TGTGCCACTTATCCGGGCCCTAGAATATTCATGAACACTGAAGCTTTCTTT
d_call: -; clone_size: -; j_call: TRBJ2-7; v_call: TRBV28; cdr3_aa: CASSETPGQNEQYF; cdr3_nt: TGTGCCAGCAGTGAAACGCCGGGACAAAACGAGCAGTACTTC
d_call: TRBD1; clone_size: -; j_call: TRBJ2-3; v_call: TRBV30; cdr3_aa: CASPYYRGSTDTQYF; cdr3_nt: TGTGCCTCTCCTTATTACAGGGGGAGCACAGATACGCAGTATTTT
d_call: -; clone_size: few; j_call: TRBJ1-2; v_call: TRBV2; cdr3_aa: CASSADKNYGYTF; cdr3_nt: TGTGCCAGCAGTGCGGACAAAAACTATGGCTACACCTTC
d_call: -; clone_size: -; j_call: TRBJ2-3; v_call: TRBV19; cdr3_aa: CASSTTGPSTDTQYF; cdr3_nt: TGTGCCAGTAGTACGACAGGCCCGAGCACAGATACGCAGTATTTT
d_call: -; clone_size: -; j_call: TRBJ1-4; v_call: TRBV5-1; cdr3_aa: CASTGDRSNEKLFF; cdr3_nt: TGCGCCAGCACAGGAGACAGGTCTAATGAAAAACTGTTTTTT
d_call: -; clone_size: -; j_call: TRBJ1-6; v_call: TRBV5-1; cdr3_aa: CASSWDTSREFSSYNSPLHF; cdr3_nt: TGCGCCAGCAGCTGGGACACCTCCCGAGAGTTCAGCTCCTATAATTCACCCCTCCACTTT
d_call: -; clone_size: -; j_call: TRBJ2-7; v_call: TRBV5-1; cdr3_aa: CASSLSDNSYEQYF; cdr3_nt: TGCGCCAGCAGCTTGTCCGACAACTCCTACGAGCAGTACTTC
d_call: -; clone_size: -; j_call: TRBJ2-3; v_call: TRBV19; cdr3_aa: CASSIGAAADTQYF; cdr3_nt: TGTGCCAGTAGTATCGGGGCTGCGGCAGATACGCAGTATTTT
d_call: TRBD1; clone_size: -; j_call: TRBJ1-2; v_call: TRBV29-1; cdr3_aa: CSVGQGHGYTF; cdr3_nt: TGCAGCGTGGGACAGGGCCATGGCTACACCTTC
d_call: TRBD1; clone_size: -; j_call: TRBJ2-7; v_call: TRBV6-1; cdr3_aa: CASSEPGTGFYEQYF; cdr3_nt: TGTGCCAGCAGTGAACCGGGGACAGGGTTTTACGAGCAGTACTTC
d_call: -; clone_size: -; j_call: TRBJ2-2; v_call: TRBV5-4; cdr3_aa: CASSPGGTVNTGELFF; cdr3_nt: TGTGCCAGCAGCCCGGGCGGGACGGTGAACACCGGGGAGCTGTTTTTT
d_call: -; clone_size: -; j_call: TRBJ1-3; v_call: TRBV3-1/TRBV3-2; cdr3_aa: CASRGPSSGNTIYF; cdr3_nt: TGTGCCAGCAGAGGACCGAGCTCTGGAAACACCATATATTTT
d_call: -; clone_size: -; j_call: TRBJ1-2; v_call: TRBV5-6; cdr3_aa: CASSFDSSHYGYTF; cdr3_nt: TGTGCCAGCAGCTTCGACAGTTCTCACTATGGCTACACCTTC
d_call: TRBD1; clone_size: -; j_call: TRBJ1-2; v_call: TRBV23-1; cdr3_aa: CASRDRAFDTF; cdr3_nt: TGCGCCAGCAGGGACAGGGCCTTTGACACCTTC
d_call: -; clone_size: -; j_call: TRBJ1-1; v_call: TRBV6-6; cdr3_aa: CASSSRTVDMNTEAFF; cdr3_nt: TGTGCCAGCAGTTCTCGGACAGTAGATATGAACACTGAAGCTTTCTTT
d_call: -; clone_size: -; j_call: TRBJ1-3; v_call: TRBV5-1; cdr3_aa: CASSPDIGNTIYF; cdr3_nt: TGCGCCAGCAGCCCAGACATCGGAAACACCATATATTTT